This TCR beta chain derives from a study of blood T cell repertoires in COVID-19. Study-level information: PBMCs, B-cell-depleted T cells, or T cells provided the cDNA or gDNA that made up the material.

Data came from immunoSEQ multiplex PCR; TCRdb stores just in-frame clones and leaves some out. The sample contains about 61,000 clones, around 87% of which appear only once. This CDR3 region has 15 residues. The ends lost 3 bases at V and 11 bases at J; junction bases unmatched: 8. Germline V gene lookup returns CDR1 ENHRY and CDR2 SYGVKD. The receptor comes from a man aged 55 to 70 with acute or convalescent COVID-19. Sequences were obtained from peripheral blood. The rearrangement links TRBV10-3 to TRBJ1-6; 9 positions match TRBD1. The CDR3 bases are TGTGCCATCAGTGAAGACGGGACAGGGATGACACCCCTCCACTTT. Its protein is CAISEDGTGMTPLHF.